Below, 17 T cell receptor beta chains from the same sample are listed, as sequenced in a study of T-cell reconstitution after alpha-beta-depleted transplantation in children. Unique molecular identifiers were incorporated when the TCRbeta library was constructed. TCRdb independently ran MiXCR on the PCR reads; one entry per CDR3 protein. The sample lists approximately 430,000 distinct CDR3 sequences; around 16% were seen once. The sample was PBMCs, mostly from graft donor cells, taken 360 days after TCRalphabeta/CD19-depleted stem cell transplant. The source of these receptors is a boy younger than two who had a stem cell transplant for Wiskott-Aldrich syndrome, so the T cells may come from the graft donor.

This chain links TRBV12-3 or TRBV12-4 with TRBJ2-1; 16 positions agree with TRBD2. The junction had 7 bases not matched to a gene; V was cut back by 7 bases and J by 7 bases. The CDR3 loop spans 16 amino acids. The chain's CDR3 is CASTPSGLAGGNEQFF. The CDR3 DNA sequence: TGTGCCAGCACCCCTTCGGGACTAGCGGGAGGGAATGAGCAGTTCTTC.

The CDR3 DNA reads as TGCGCCAGCAGCCAAGACGGCGGAGGCCGGTACGAGCAGTACTTC. It encodes CASSQDGGGRYEQYF. The chain has TRBV4-1 and TRBJ2-7; D possibly corresponds to TRBD2 (5 bases). The germline V gene encodes CDR1 MGHRA and CDR2 YSYEKL. V lost 0 bases and J 4 bases, leaving 13 bases between the germline ends. The CDR3 sequence is 15 residues long.

A note on this clonotype: A much larger clonotype is one base distant, so this may be a read error. The chain recombines TRBV25-1 with TRBJ2-3; tentatively, D is TRBD2 (5 bases). The V end was cut by 3 bases, the J end by 5 bases, with 15 bases between. CDR3 length equals 15 residues. CDR1 is MGHDK, CDR2 SYGVNS, per germline. CDR3 residues: CASSEGSWNRDTQYF. In DNA, the CDR3 is TGTGCCAGCAGTGAGGGGAGTTGGAATCGAGATACGCAGTATTTT. The full variable domain, in which reference TRBV25-1 and TRBJ2-3 provide the parts outside the CDR3, is EADIYQTPRYLVIGTGKKITLECSQTMGHDKMYWYQQDPGMELHLIHYSYGVNSTEKGDLSSESTVSRIRTEHFPLTLESARPSHTSQYLCASSEGSWNRDTQYFGPGTRLTVL.

CDR3 nucleotides: TGTGCCAGCTCACCACGGGTGGCCGGGGAGCTGTTTTTT. Translation: CASSPRVAGELFF. The chain has TRBV18 and TRBJ2-2; D not certain. CDR3 size: 13 residues. Deletions cut 1 base from V and 6 bases from J, with 6 bases between. Germline V lookup: CDR1 KGHSH, CDR2 LQKENI.

This clonotype was picked up a small number of times. V usage is TRBV10-2 and J usage is TRBJ2-2, with D maybe TRBD2 (7 bases). Germline V gives CDR1 WSHSY, CDR2 SAAADI. The CDR3 length is 13 residues. Trimming left V 7 bases short and J 6 bases short, with 12 bases between. In nucleotides, the CDR3 is TGCGCCAGCATAGGGGGGGGGGCCGGGGAGCTGTTTTTT. This gives the protein CASIGGGAGELFF.

The V call is TRBV27, the J call TRBJ1-1, with 7 positions matching TRBD1. J was trimmed by 4 bases and V by 8 bases; bases with no gene match: 10. Germline V gene data show CDR1 as MNHEY and CDR2 as SMNVEV (reference sequence). The CDR3 length is 14 residues. This chain's CDR3 is CASLLHRGTTEAFF. The DNA for the CDR3 is TGTGCCAGCCTTTTACACAGGGGAACCACTGAAGCTTTCTTT.

The V and J genes are TRBV28 and TRBJ2-5; a weak D match, TRBD1 (5 bases). Germline CDR1 reads MDHEN; CDR2 reads SYDVKM. Trimming removed 7 bases from V and 0 bases from J, with 9 bases in between. The CDR3 extends over 13 amino acids. CDR3 nucleotide sequence: TGTGCCAGCAACTCAGGGTACCAAGAGACCCAGTACTTC. This codes for CASNSGYQETQYF.

This clonotype occurred many times. This sequence joins TRBV6-5 and TRBJ1-6, with 7 nucleotides matching TRBD1. This CDR3 has 16 residues. The ends lost 5 bases at V and 7 bases at J; junction bases unmatched: 11. CDR1 and CDR2 (germline): MNHEY, SVGAGI. The CDR3, as DNA: TGTGCCAGCAGTCCACCCCGGACAGGCTTAAATTCACCCCTCCACTTT. Protein sequence: CASSPPRTGLNSPLHF.

V gene TRBV7-9 combines with J gene TRBJ2-5; D not resolved. The CDR3 length is 15 residues. The germline CDR1 and CDR2 sequences are SEHNR and FQNEAQ (reference sequence). V was clipped by 1 base and J by 5 bases, with 14 bases between them. The CDR3 DNA sequence: TGTGCCAGCAGCTTAGGGACCAAGGGTTGGGAGACCCAGTACTTC. As protein: CASSLGTKGWETQYF.

This chain links TRBV24-1 with TRBJ2-7, with D possibly matching TRBD2 (5 bases). The CDR3 covers 15 residues. Trimming took 4 bases from V and 4 from J, leaving 16 bases between them. Germline CDR1 KGHDR, CDR2 SFDVKD. For the CDR3, the DNA is TGTGCCACCAGTGACCCGCGGACGGGCGGGTACGAGCAGTACTTC. Amino acid sequence: CATSDPRTGGYEQYF.

This clonotype was found many times. This chain joins TRBV20-1 and TRBJ2-7, with 9 positions matching TRBD1. The CDR3 extends over 18 amino acids. The V segment lost 3 bases and the J segment 3 bases; nucleotides outside the gene matches: 18. CDR1 DFQATT and CDR2 SNEGSKA come from the germline V gene (reference sequence). DNA of the CDR3: TGCAGTGCTAGGCTGGGACAGGGAGCGAGCGGGACTCTCTACGAGCAGTACTTC. Its protein product is CSARLGQGASGTLYEQYF.

This clonotype was detected many times. The chain has TRBV5-1 and TRBJ2-7; TRBD1 matches 8 bases. This CDR3 region has 14 residues. Germline CDR1 is SGHRS and CDR2 is YFSETQ. Unmatched junction bases numbered 8, after V lost 3 bases and J lost 6 bases. CDR3 loop: CASSWRTGLGEQYF. The CDR3 coding sequence is TGCGCCAGCAGCTGGAGGACAGGGCTCGGCGAGCAGTACTTC.

This clonotype was seen a few times. The chain joins TRBV20-1 to TRBJ2-3; the D call may be TRBD1 or TRBD2 (5 bases each). CDR1 DFQATT and CDR2 SNEGSKA come from the germline V gene (reference sequence). CDR3 size: 15 residues. Trimming stripped 5 bases from V and 0 bases from J, with 15 bases between. Here the CDR3 DNA reads TGCAGTGCTCCCCGGGACGGTCCTAGCACAGATACGCAGTATTTT. Its translation is CSAPRDGPSTDTQYF.

The table lists this clonotype with a few counts. The chain has TRBV15 and TRBJ2-7, with no clear D. V lost 1 base, J lost 2 bases, and 6 bases lay in between. Germline CDR1 reads LNHNV; CDR2 reads YYDKDF (reference sequence). The length of the CDR3 is 13 residues. The CDR3 spells CATSRGWTYEQYF. CDR3 bases: TGTGCCACCAGCAGAGGGTGGACCTACGAGCAGTACTTC.

The chain combines TRBV7-2 with TRBJ2-1, with D perhaps being TRBD1 or TRBD2 (5 bases each). Germline V gene sequence: CDR1 SGHTA, CDR2 FQGNSA. This CDR3 is built from 15 residues. Trimming removed 3 bases from V and 1 base from J, with 10 bases in between. CDR3 in amino acids: CASSFQWGSYNEQFF. The CDR3 bases are TGTGCCAGCAGCTTCCAATGGGGGTCCTACAATGAGCAGTTCTTC.

This sequence joins TRBV5-1 and TRBJ2-2; D possibly uses TRBD1 or TRBD2 (5 bases each). This CDR3 has 15 residues. Germline V lookup: CDR1 SGHRS, CDR2 YFSETQ. V lost 4 bases and J lost 1, with 11 bases in between. The CDR3 coding sequence is TGCGCCAGCAGCGGGGGACCGCGGAACACCGGGGAGCTGTTTTTT. Residues: CASSGGPRNTGELFF.

This clonotype has only a few counts. At one boundary the junction diverges from the germline segment, which might be a read error. The rearrangement uses TRBV20-1 and TRBJ2-3; D call uncertain. The CDR3 is 14 amino acids. Germline-derived CDR1 and CDR2 are DFQATT and SNEGSKA (reference sequence). The DNA for the CDR3 is TGCAGTGCAAGCCACGGACCACGCACAGTTACGCAGTATTTT. Protein sequence: CSASHGPRTVTQYF.